This T cell receptor beta chain appears in the sequencing data of a study of radiation and T cells in renal cell carcinoma. The CDR3 loop spans 16 amino acids. The V and J ends lost 4 bases and 8 bases, in that order; junction bases with no gene match: 10. The germline V gene has CDR1 LNHDA and CDR2 SQIVND (reference sequence). Here immunoSEQ multiplex PCR was the method, and the copy in TCRdb shows in-frame clones only, minus some. The table records 150,000 to 200,000 clones, 88% of them present only once. Time point defined: blood 4 weeks post-SBRT, at nephrectomy. Noted treatment: 15 Gy SBRT to primary tumor, nephrectomy 4 weeks later. Nephrectomy followed 15 Gy stereotactic body radiation by 4 weeks. This renal cell carcinoma was of the clear cell type.

The source is a woman aged 50 to 60 with renal cell carcinoma. The material was blood, obtained from a patient whose treatment included radiotherapy and nephrectomy. The gene calls are TRBV19 and TRBJ1-6; 8 nucleotides match TRBD1. The CDR3 DNA reads TGTGCCAGTAGTACCCAAACCACAGGGGGGGATTCACCCCTCCACTTT. Its translation: CASSTQTTGGDSPLHF.